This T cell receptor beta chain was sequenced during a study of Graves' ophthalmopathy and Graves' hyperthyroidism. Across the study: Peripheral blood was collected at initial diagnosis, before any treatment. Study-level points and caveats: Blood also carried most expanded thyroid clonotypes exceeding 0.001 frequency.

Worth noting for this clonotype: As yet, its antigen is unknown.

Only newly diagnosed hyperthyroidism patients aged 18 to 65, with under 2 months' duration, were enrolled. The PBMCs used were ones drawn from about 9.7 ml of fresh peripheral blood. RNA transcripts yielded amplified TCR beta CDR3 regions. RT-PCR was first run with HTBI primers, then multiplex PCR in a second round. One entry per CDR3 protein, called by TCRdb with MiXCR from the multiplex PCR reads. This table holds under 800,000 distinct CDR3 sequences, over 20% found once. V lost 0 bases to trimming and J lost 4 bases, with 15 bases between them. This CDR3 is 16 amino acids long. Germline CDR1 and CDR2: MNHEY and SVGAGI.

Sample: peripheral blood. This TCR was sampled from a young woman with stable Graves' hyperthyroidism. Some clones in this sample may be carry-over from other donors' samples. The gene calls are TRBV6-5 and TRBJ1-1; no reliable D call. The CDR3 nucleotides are TGTGCCAGCAGTTACTCCATGGCAGAGCTGAGCACTGAAGCTTTCTTT. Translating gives CASSYSMAELSTEAFF.